A single sample gave rise to the 27 T cell receptor beta chains below, sequenced in a study of regulatory T cells in long-lasting Graves disease. Time point specified: newly diagnosed GD, antithyroid drugs for less than 3 months. RNA from PBMCs was the source of the TCR library. Through Arm-PCR of CDR3 regions and iRepertoire HTBI primers, TCR beta libraries were built. Each CDR3 protein gets one entry after TCRdb re-called the multiplex PCR reads with MiXCR. The sample contains about 470,000 distinct CDR3 sequences, approximately 15% of which appear only once. This same sample was also taken into another study, of T cells in Graves' hyperthyroidism and ophthalmopathy.

The input for sequencing was peripheral blood mononuclear cells (PBMCs), taken at new diagnosis, from a patient treated with antithyroid drugs. The receptors were gathered from a woman younger than 45 with Graves disease.

This clonotype was detected only a few times. A much larger clone lies a single base off, so this may be a read error. This chain uses TRBV10-2 with TRBJ1-1; D is unresolved. From germline, CDR1 is WSHSY and CDR2 SAAADI. Trimming took off 5 bases at V and 3 bases at J, with 7 bases between the two ends. The CDR3 loop spans 12 amino acids. CDR3 nucleotides: TGCGCCAGCAGTACCCCCGACACTGAAGCTTTCTTT. This encodes CASSTPDTEAFF.

This clonotype appeared a few times. The genes are TRBV9 and TRBJ2-7, with 7 bases fitting TRBD2. The length of the CDR3 is 15 residues. Germline lookup yields CDR1 SGDLS and CDR2 YYNGEE. After removal of 4 bases from V and 0 bases from J, the junction contained 7 bases not matched to a gene. CDR3 bases: TGTGCCAGCAGCAAACTAGCGACCAACTCCTACGAGCAGTACTTC. It encodes CASSKLATNSYEQYF. The full variable domain, its missing parts supplied by reference TRBV9 and TRBJ2-7, is DSGVTQTPKHLITATGQRVTLRCSPRSGDLSVYWYQQSLDQGLQFLIQYYNGEERAKGNILERFSAQQFPDLHSELNLSSLELGDSALYFCASSKLATNSYEQYFGPGTRLTVT.

In regard to this clonotype: A much bigger clone sits one base away, suggesting this may be a read error. V and J are TRBV18 and TRBJ2-7, with D perhaps given as TRBD1 or TRBD2 (5 bases each). The CDR3 is 12 amino acids. Germline V gene lookup returns CDR1 KGHSH and CDR2 LQKENI. CDR3 residues: CASWDGGYGQYF. The CDR3 DNA reads as TGTGCCAGCTGGGACGGAGGCTACGGGCAGTACTTC.

This clonotype was counted ten times or more. The chain combines TRBV12-3 or TRBV12-4 with TRBJ2-3; 9 bases map to TRBD2. This CDR3 spans 15 amino acids. With V trimmed by 6 bases and J by 2 bases, 6 bases remained unmatched. The CDR3 DNA is TGTGCCAGCAGGCGGCTAGCGGGAACCACAGATACGCAGTATTTT. Its translation is CASRRLAGTTDTQYF.

This clonotype was detected only a few times. Mismatch with germline at one junction end may stem from a read error. CDR3 sequence reads: CVSSLGQGFNEQYF. The CDR3 coding sequence is TGTGTCAGCAGCCTCGGACAGGGCTTTAACGAGCAGTACTTC. The chain links TRBV7-3 to TRBJ2-7, with 8 nucleotides matching TRBD1. Germline loops: CDR1 SGHTA, CDR2 FQGTGA. This CDR3 region has 14 residues.

Note on this clonotype: A much larger clone sits a single nucleotide away, making a read error possible. The CDR3 sequence: CASSSLRDRGGSYNEQFF. In DNA form, the CDR3 reads TGTGCCAGCAGTTCCTTGCGGGACAGGGGAGGCTCCTACAATGAGCAGTTCTTC. The chain couples TRBV28 to TRBJ2-1; 10 bases are a match to TRBD1. V was clipped by 4 bases and J by 0 bases; unmatched bases: 9. This CDR3 region has 18 residues. Germline V gene sequence: CDR1 MDHEN, CDR2 SYDVKM.

Regarding this clonotype: Just one base apart from a much larger clone, this may be a read error. V and J are TRBV2 and TRBJ2-5; TRBD1 matches 9 bases. CDR3 length equals 13 residues. Germline assignment: CDR1 SNHLY and CDR2 FYNNEI. In nucleotides, the CDR3 is TGTGTCAGCAGGGGGGACAGGGAGGAGACCCAGTACTTC. Amino acid sequence: CVSRGDREETQYF.

This clonotype was counted at least ten times. The chain links TRBV3-1 to TRBJ1-2; D perhaps matches TRBD1 (6 bases). Trimming removed 1 base from V and 7 bases from J, with 13 bases in between. In germline, CDR1 is LGHDT, CDR2 YNNKEL (reference sequence). The CDR3 runs 14 residues. In nucleotides, the CDR3 is TGTGCCAGCAGCCAAGGGACAGCCCTGGGTGGCTACACCTTC. It translates to CASSQGTALGGYTF.

This clonotype has ten or more counts. The V and J genes are TRBV11-2 and TRBJ1-1; TRBD1 matches at 7 bases. Germline CDR1 reads SGHAT; CDR2 reads FQNNGV. V shed 1 base, J shed 4 bases, and the junction held 6 bases outside the gene matches. This CDR3 is 15 amino acids long. The CDR3 region is CASSLASRGATEAFF. CDR3 coding DNA: TGTGCCAGCAGCTTAGCTTCCAGGGGGGCCACTGAAGCTTTCTTT.

This clonotype was counted at least ten times. The J gene is TRBJ1-1, the V gene TRBV18; possibly TRBD1 for D (6 bases). The CDR3 is made up of 16 amino acids. Trimming took off 3 bases at V and 0 bases at J, with 14 bases between the two ends. The V gene's germline CDR1 is KGHSH and CDR2 LQKENI. CDR3 sequence (DNA): TGTGCCAGCTCACCTGCGGGACATATTATGAACACTGAAGCTTTCTTT. This encodes CASSPAGHIMNTEAFF.

This clonotype was observed many times. The chain recombines TRBV24-1 with TRBJ2-2; 8 positions match TRBD1. J gave up 6 bases and V 0 bases, and 5 bases lay outside the gene matches. This CDR3 spans 16 amino acids. Germline V gene sequence: CDR1 KGHDR, CDR2 SFDVKD. CDR3 protein: CATSDLRETGAGELFF. CDR3 DNA sequence: TGTGCCACCAGTGATTTGCGGGAGACAGGGGCCGGGGAGCTGTTTTTT.

This clonotype was counted ten times or more. This rearrangement joins TRBV24-1 to TRBJ2-1; no firm D call. Germline loops: CDR1 KGHDR, CDR2 SFDVKD. This CDR3 is built from 16 residues. Deletions cut 10 bases from V and 0 bases from J, with 18 bases between. In DNA form, the CDR3 reads TGTGCCACTTCGGTAAATGGTGATAGCTCCTACAATGAGCAGTTCTTC. Translating it yields CATSVNGDSSYNEQFF.

In its sample, this clonotype was seen many times. This chain links TRBV29-1 with TRBJ1-2; no clear D gene. In germline, CDR1 is SQVTM, CDR2 ANQGSEA. Trimming cost V 0 bases and J 4 bases, with 12 bases left between them. The CDR3 totals 14 residues. For the CDR3, the DNA is TGCAGCGTTGAAGATCCAGTACAGAGCTATGGCTACACCTTC. It translates to CSVEDPVQSYGYTF.

This clonotype was observed at least ten times. This chain connects TRBV27 to TRBJ1-2; 8 bases match TRBD1. There are 14 residues in the CDR3. With 5 bases clipped from V and 5 bases from J, the junction kept 7 bases outside the gene matches. In germline, CDR1 is MNHEY, CDR2 SMNVEV (reference sequence). In DNA form, the CDR3 reads TGTGCCAGCAGTCAGGGGGCTACTGGATATGGCTACACCTTC. It translates to CASSQGATGYGYTF.

This clonotype was counted ten times or more. The chain links TRBV12-3 or TRBV12-4 to TRBJ2-3; 10 bases align to TRBD2. V lost 5 bases and J lost 2; bases outside the gene matches: 19. The CDR3 runs 20 residues. Written as DNA, the CDR3 is TGTGCCAGCAGTCCCTCCCGCCTAGCGGGAGCAGGACCCGACACAGATACGCAGTATTTT. This gives the protein CASSPSRLAGAGPDTDTQYF.

This clonotype was found a few times. This may be a read error, as it is one base from a much larger clone. The rearrangement joins TRBV2 to TRBJ1-2; D not resolved. V lost 4 bases, J lost 0 bases, and 12 bases lay in between. The CDR3 covers 15 residues. From germline, CDR1 is SNHLY and CDR2 FYNNEI. The chain's CDR3 is CASSAVTDSNYGYTF. As DNA, the CDR3 is TGTGCCAGCAGTGCGGTCACTGACTCTAACTATGGCTACACCTTC.

At least ten counts were recorded for this clonotype. The chain recombines TRBV6-2 or TRBV6-3 with TRBJ1-1; a possible D gene is TRBD1 (6 bases). Trimming removed 7 bases at V and 2 bases at J, with 17 bases between. Germline CDR1 MNHEY, CDR2 SVGEGT. This CDR3 comprises 15 residues. CDR3 nucleotides: TGTGCCAGCATTCTCGGACAGACTACTAACACTGAAGCTTTCTTT. Translated: CASILGQTTNTEAFF.

The chain is built from TRBV2 and TRBJ2-3, with 9 bases lining up with TRBD2. V trimming: 3 bases; J trimming: 0 bases; junction bases outside the gene matches: 4. This CDR3 spans 16 amino acids. From germline, CDR1 is SNHLY and CDR2 FYNNEI. The CDR3 DNA follows: TGTGCCAGCAGTGAGTCTAGCGGGACTAGCACAGATACGCAGTATTTT. It translates to CASSESSGTSTDTQYF. The full variable domain, rest sourced from reference TRBV2 and TRBJ2-3, is EPEVTQTPSHQVTQMGQEVILRCVPISNHLYFYWYRQILGQKVEFLVSFYNNEISEKSEIFDDQFSVERPDGSNFTLKIRSTKLEDSAMYFCASSESSGTSTDTQYFGPGTRLTVL.

A note on this clonotype: Just one base apart from a much larger clone, this may be a read error. The gene calls are TRBV2 and TRBJ2-2; D is undetermined. This CDR3 contains 14 residues. Germline assignment: CDR1 SNHLY and CDR2 FYNNEI. The CDR3 DNA is TGTGCCAGCAGTGCCAGGCGAAACACCAGGGAGCTGTTTTTT. Translating it yields CASSARRNTRELFF.

This clonotype has a count of ten or more. The rearrangement links TRBV27 to TRBJ2-5; TRBD1 matches at 7 bases. The CDR3 covers 16 residues. J was trimmed by 3 bases and V by 9 bases; bases with no gene match: 16. CDR1 and CDR2 from the germline V gene are MNHEY and SMNVEV (reference sequence). This chain's CDR3 is CASRQGWARREETQYF. CDR3 in DNA: TGTGCCAGTAGACAGGGTTGGGCCCGAAGAGAAGAGACCCAGTACTTC.

This clonotype was picked up many times. The chain employs TRBV7-9 and TRBJ2-7, with D possibly being TRBD1 or TRBD2 (5 bases each). In germline, CDR1 is SEHNR, CDR2 FQNEAQ (reference sequence). The V end was cut by 7 bases, the J end by 5 bases, with 15 bases between. This CDR3 comprises 13 residues. This CDR3 reads CASTDPGTNEQYF. In DNA, the CDR3 is TGTGCCAGCACCGATCCCGGGACCAACGAGCAGTACTTC. Together with reference TRBV7-9 and TRBJ2-7, the CDR3 gives the full variable domain: DTGVSQNPRHKITKRGQNVTFRCDPISEHNRLYWYRQTLGQGPEFLTYFQNEAQLEKSRLLSDRFSAERPKGSFSTLEIQRTEQGDSAMYLCASTDPGTNEQYFGPGTRLTVT.

This clonotype was seen many times. CDR3 sequence reads: CASSLGRLTDTQYF. CDR3 coding DNA: TGTGCCAGCAGTCTTGGACGGCTCACAGATACGCAGTATTTT. The V and J genes are TRBV28 and TRBJ2-3; D unclear. Germline V CDR1 and CDR2: MDHEN, SYDVKM. The CDR3 is 14 residues long. The germline V and J ends were trimmed by 5 bases and 2 bases, with 11 bases remaining between them.

This clonotype was observed many times. The chain joins TRBV30 to TRBJ2-7; D may be TRBD1 or TRBD2 (5 bases each). Trimming stripped 4 bases from V and 2 bases from J, with 15 bases between. CDR3 length: 14 residues. Germline V gene lookup returns CDR1 GTSNPN and CDR2 SVGIG (reference sequence). The CDR3 loop is CAWTGGSRTYEQYF. As DNA, the CDR3 is TGTGCCTGGACTGGGGGTAGCAGGACCTACGAGCAGTACTTC. Supplemented by reference TRBV30 and TRBJ2-7, the full variable domain reads SQTIHQWPATLVQPVGSPLSLECTVEGTSNPNLYWYRQAAGRGLQLLFYSVGIGQISSEVPQNLSASRPQDRQFILSSKKLLLSDSGFYLCAWTGGSRTYEQYFGPGTRLTVT.

The chain links TRBV19 to TRBJ1-1, with 8 bases aligning to TRBD1. From germline, CDR1 is LNHDA and CDR2 SQIVND (reference sequence). The V segment lost 5 bases and the J segment 2 bases; nucleotides outside the gene matches: 7. This CDR3 region has 15 residues. CDR3 DNA: TGTGCCAGTAGTGCCCAGGGGGCCGGCAACACTGAAGCTTTCTTT. This codes for CASSAQGAGNTEAFF.

As concerns this clonotype: A far larger clone is only one base removed, so a read error is likely. The CDR3 DNA reads as TGTGCCAGCAGCCAGTACCTGGGCAGTTACACCGGGGAGCTGTTTTTT. The encoded protein is CASSQYLGSYTGELFF. The chain recombines TRBV3-1 with TRBJ2-2; D is unresolved. Trimming cost V 3 bases and J 3 bases, with 14 bases left between them. Germline V gives CDR1 LGHDT, CDR2 YNNKEL (reference sequence). This CDR3 spans 16 amino acids.

There are a few counts of this clonotype. CDR3 loop: CASSEYRGQGEKLFF. CDR3 in DNA: TGTGCCAGCAGTGAATACCGGGGGCAGGGTGAAAAACTGTTTTTT. The rearrangement uses TRBV25-1 and TRBJ1-4, with a tentative D call TRBD1 (6 bases). With 0 bases removed from V and 7 bases from J, the gap between germline ends came to 12 bases. Germline lookup yields CDR1 MGHDK and CDR2 SYGVNS. This CDR3 region has 15 residues.

This clonotype was seen many times. The rearrangement uses TRBV28 and TRBJ1-5, with 7 bases lining up with TRBD1. This CDR3 region has 16 residues. Germline trimming cut 2 bases from V and 0 bases from J; bases unmatched to any gene: 4. Germline CDR1 MDHEN, CDR2 SYDVKM. The CDR3 loop reads CASSLHTGDSNQPQHF. CDR3 nucleotide sequence: TGTGCCAGCAGTTTACACACAGGGGATAGCAATCAGCCCCAGCATTTT.